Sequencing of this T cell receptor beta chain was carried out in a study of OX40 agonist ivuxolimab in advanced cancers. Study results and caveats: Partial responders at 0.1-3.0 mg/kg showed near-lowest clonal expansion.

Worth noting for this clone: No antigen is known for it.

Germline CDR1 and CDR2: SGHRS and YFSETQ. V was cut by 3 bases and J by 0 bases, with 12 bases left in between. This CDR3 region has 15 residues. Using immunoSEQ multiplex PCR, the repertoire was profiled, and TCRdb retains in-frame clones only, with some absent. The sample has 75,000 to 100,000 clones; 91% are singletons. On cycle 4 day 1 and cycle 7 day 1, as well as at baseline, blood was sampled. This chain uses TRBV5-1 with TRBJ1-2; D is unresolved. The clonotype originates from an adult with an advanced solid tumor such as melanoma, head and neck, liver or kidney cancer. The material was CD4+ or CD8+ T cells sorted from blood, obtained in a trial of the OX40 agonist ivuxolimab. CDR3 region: CASSSQVLANYGYTF. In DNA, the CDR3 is TGCGCCAGCAGCTCGCAGGTGTTAGCTAACTATGGCTACACCTTC.